The 5 T cell receptor beta chains below come from one sample, sequenced in a study of OX40 agonist ivuxolimab in advanced cancers. Repertoires were generated with immunoSEQ multiplex PCR, while TCRdb's copy carries only in-frame clones and drops some. The sample has some 86,000 clones, about nine tenths seen once; the top ten hold around 0.34%. The sample consisted of CD4+ or CD8+ T cells sorted from blood, taken in a trial of the OX40 agonist ivuxolimab. These receptors all stem from an adult with an advanced solid tumor such as melanoma, head and neck, liver or kidney cancer.

There are a few counts of this clone. This CDR3 is CASSLRQGETPLHF. The CDR3 nucleotides read TGTGCCAGCAGCTTACGACAGGGGGAAACACCCCTCCACTTT. The gene calls are TRBV7-9 and TRBJ1-6; TRBD1 matches 9 bases. Germline V gene sequence: CDR1 SEHNR, CDR2 FQNEAQ (reference sequence). The CDR3 loop spans 14 amino acids. V was clipped by 2 bases and J by 11 bases; unmatched bases: 4.

V gene TRBV6-5 combines with J gene TRBJ2-7; no firm D call. CDR1 MNHEY and CDR2 SVGAGI come from the germline V gene. The CDR3 covers 13 residues. Trimming removed 2 bases from V and 4 bases from J, with 9 bases in between. CDR3 protein: CASSYTSQYEQYV. The CDR3 DNA is TGTGCCAGCAGTTACACGTCGCAATACGAGCAGTACGTC.

V is TRBV14 and J is TRBJ2-3, with 9 positions matching TRBD2. From germline, CDR1 is SGHDN and CDR2 FVKESK. This CDR3 is 15 amino acids long. V dropped 6 bases and J dropped 4; count of bases not matched to a gene: 8. For the CDR3, the DNA is TGTGCCAGCAGGGGCGGGGGGGCCGGAGCAGATACGCAGTATTTT. Residues: CASRGGGAGADTQYF.

V is TRBV6-5 and J is TRBJ1-6; D is unresolved. Trimming removed 1 base at V and 7 bases at J, with 8 bases between. CDR3 length: 14 amino acids. Germline assignment: CDR1 MNHEY and CDR2 SVGAGI. CDR3 DNA: TGTGCCAGCAGTTACTTTGAGGGCAATTCACCCCTCCACTTT. This translates into CASSYFEGNSPLHF.

This chain uses TRBV6-1 with TRBJ2-3; D is perhaps TRBD1 (7 bases). The CDR3 length is 14 residues. Germline V lookup: CDR1 MNHNS, CDR2 SASEGT. V lost 3 bases, J lost 4 bases, and 11 bases lay in between. The CDR3 DNA reads as TGTGCCAGCAGTGACGGAGGGGGCCCAGATACGCAGTATTTT. Translation gives CASSDGGGPDTQYF.